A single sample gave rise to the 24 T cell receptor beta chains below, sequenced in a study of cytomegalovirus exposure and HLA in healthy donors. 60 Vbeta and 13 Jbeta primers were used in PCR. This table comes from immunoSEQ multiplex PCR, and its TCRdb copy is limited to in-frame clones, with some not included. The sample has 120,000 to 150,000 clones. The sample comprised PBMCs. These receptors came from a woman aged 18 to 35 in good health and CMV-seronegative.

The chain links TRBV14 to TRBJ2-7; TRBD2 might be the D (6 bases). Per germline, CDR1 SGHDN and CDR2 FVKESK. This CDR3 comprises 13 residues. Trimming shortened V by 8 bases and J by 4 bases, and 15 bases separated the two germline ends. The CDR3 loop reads CASGSGGTYEQYF. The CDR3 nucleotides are TGTGCCAGCGGGAGCGGCGGGACTTACGAGCAGTACTTC.

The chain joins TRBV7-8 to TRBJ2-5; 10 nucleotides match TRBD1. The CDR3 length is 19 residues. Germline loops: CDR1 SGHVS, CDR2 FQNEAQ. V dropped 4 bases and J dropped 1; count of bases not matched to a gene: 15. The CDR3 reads CASSSPFSLGQGLQETQYF. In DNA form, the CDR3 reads TGTGCCAGCAGCTCTCCATTTTCCCTGGGACAGGGGCTCCAAGAGACCCAGTACTTC.

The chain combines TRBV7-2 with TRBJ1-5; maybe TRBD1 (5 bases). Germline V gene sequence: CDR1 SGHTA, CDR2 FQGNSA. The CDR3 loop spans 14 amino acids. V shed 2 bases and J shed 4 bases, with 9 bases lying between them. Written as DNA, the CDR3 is TGTGCCAGCAGCTTAAAGGCAGGGAATCAGCCCCAGCATTTT. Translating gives CASSLKAGNQPQHF.

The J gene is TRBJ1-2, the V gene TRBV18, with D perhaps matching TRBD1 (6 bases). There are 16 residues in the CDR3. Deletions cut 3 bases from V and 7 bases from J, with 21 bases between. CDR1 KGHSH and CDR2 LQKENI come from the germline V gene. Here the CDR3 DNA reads TGTGCCAGCTCACCCCAGCTGGAAATACAACAGGGTGGCTACACCTTC. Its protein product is CASSPQLEIQQGGYTF.

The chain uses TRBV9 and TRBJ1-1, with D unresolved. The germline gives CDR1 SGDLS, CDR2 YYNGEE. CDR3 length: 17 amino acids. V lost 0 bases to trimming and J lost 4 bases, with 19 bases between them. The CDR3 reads CASSVDGVGSRSTEAFF. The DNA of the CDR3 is TGTGCCAGCAGCGTAGACGGGGTGGGCAGTCGGTCCACTGAAGCTTTCTTT.

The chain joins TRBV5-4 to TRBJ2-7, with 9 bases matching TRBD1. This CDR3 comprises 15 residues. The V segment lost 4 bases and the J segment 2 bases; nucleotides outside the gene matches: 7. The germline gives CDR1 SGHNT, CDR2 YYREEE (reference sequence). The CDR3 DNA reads TGTGCCAGCAGCGGGGACAGGGTACTTGCCTACGAGCAGTACGTC. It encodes CASSGDRVLAYEQYV.

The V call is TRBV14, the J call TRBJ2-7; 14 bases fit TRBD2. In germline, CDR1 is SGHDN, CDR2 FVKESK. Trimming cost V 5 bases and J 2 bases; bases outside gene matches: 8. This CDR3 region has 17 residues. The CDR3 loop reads CASSEGLAGEVAYEQYF. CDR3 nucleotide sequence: TGTGCCAGCAGCGAGGGACTAGCGGGAGAGGTGGCCTACGAGCAGTACTTC.

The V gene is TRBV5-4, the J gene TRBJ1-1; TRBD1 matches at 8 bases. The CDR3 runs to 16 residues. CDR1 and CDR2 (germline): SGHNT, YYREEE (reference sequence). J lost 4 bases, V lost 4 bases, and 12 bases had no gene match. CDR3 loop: CASSQGQGILGTEAFF. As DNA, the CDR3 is TGTGCCAGCAGCCAAGGACAGGGAATATTGGGCACTGAAGCTTTCTTT.

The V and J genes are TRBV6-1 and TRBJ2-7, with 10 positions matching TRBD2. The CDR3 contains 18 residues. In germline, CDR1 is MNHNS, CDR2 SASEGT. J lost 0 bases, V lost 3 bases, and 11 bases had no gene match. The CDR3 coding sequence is TGTGCCAGCAGTGATAGGGTACTAGCGGGACCCTTCTCCTACGAGCAGTACTTC. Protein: CASSDRVLAGPFSYEQYF.

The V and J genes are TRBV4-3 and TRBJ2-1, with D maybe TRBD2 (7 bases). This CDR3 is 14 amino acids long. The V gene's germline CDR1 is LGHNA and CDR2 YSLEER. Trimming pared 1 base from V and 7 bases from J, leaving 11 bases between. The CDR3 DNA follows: TGCGCCAGCAGCCAAGTGGGGGGGGCTAATGAGCAGTTCTTC. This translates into CASSQVGGANEQFF.

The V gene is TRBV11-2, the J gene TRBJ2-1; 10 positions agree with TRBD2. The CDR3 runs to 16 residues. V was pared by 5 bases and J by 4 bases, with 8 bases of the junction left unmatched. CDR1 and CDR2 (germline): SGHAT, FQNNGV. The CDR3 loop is CASSLLAGAGYNEQFF. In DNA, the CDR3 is TGTGCCAGCAGCCTTCTAGCGGGAGCTGGGTACAATGAGCAGTTCTTC.

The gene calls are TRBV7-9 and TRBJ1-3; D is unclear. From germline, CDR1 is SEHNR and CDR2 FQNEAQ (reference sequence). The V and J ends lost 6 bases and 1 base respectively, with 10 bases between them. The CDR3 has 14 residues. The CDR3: CASSSRQSGNTIYF. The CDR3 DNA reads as TGTGCCAGCAGTTCACGCCAGTCTGGAAACACCATATATTTT. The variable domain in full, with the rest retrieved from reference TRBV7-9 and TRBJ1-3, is DTGVSQNPRHKITKRGQNVTFRCDPISEHNRLYWYRQTLGQGPEFLTYFQNEAQLEKSRLLSDRFSAERPKGSFSTLEIQRTEQGDSAMYLCASSSRQSGNTIYFGEGSWLTVV.

The chain's CDR3 is CASSHGLAGVGNEQFF. The CDR3, as DNA: TGCGCCAGCAGTCATGGACTAGCGGGAGTTGGCAATGAGCAGTTCTTC. The chain couples TRBV5-1 to TRBJ2-1, with 13 positions matching TRBD2. Germline CDR1 reads SGHRS; CDR2 reads YFSETQ. V lost 5 bases to trimming and J lost 6 bases; unmatched junction nucleotides: 8. The CDR3 contains 16 residues.

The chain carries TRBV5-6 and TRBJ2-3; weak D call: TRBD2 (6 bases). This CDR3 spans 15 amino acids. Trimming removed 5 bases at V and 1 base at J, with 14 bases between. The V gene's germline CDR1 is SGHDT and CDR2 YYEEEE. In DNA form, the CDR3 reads TGTGCCAGCAGGTCCCTGGAGGGCCGCACAGATACGCAGTATTTT. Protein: CASRSLEGRTDTQYF.

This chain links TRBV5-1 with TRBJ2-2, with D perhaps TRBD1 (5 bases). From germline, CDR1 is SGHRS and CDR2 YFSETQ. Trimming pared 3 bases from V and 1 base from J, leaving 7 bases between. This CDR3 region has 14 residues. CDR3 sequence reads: CASSSGQNTGELFF. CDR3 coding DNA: TGCGCCAGCAGCTCCGGACAGAACACCGGGGAGCTGTTTTTT.

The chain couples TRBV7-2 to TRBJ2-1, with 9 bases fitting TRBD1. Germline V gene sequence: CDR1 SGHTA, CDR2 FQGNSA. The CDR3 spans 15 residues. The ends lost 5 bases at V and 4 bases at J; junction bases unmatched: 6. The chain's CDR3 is CASSPSGTGYNEQFF. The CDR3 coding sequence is TGTGCCAGCAGCCCCTCCGGGACAGGGTACAATGAGCAGTTCTTC.

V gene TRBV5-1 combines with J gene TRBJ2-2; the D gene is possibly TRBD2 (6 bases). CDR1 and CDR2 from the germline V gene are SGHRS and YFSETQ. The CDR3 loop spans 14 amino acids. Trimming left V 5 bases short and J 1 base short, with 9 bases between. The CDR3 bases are TGCGCCAGCAGGGGGGACTTGAACACCGGGGAGCTGTTTTTT. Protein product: CASRGDLNTGELFF.

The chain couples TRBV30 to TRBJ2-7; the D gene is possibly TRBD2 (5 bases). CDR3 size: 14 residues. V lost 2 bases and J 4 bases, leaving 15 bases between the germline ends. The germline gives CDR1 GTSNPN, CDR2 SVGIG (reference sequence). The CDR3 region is CAWSRRMSGYEQYF. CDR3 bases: TGTGCCTGGAGTCGACGGATGTCGGGATACGAGCAGTACTTC. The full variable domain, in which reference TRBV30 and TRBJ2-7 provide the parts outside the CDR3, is SQTIHQWPATLVQPVGSPLSLECTVEGTSNPNLYWYRQAAGRGLQLLFYSVGIGQISSEVPQNLSASRPQDRQFILSSKKLLLSDSGFYLCAWSRRMSGYEQYFGPGTRLTVT.

In DNA, the CDR3 is TGTGCCAGCAGCGACCGAGGGAGAGTAAGCACAGATACGCAGTATTTT. Residues: CASSDRGRVSTDTQYF. The V gene is TRBV9, the J gene TRBJ2-3; tentatively, D is TRBD2 (5 bases). This CDR3 is 16 amino acids long. Germline CDR1 SGDLS, CDR2 YYNGEE. With 3 bases removed from V and 0 bases from J, the gap between germline ends came to 14 bases.

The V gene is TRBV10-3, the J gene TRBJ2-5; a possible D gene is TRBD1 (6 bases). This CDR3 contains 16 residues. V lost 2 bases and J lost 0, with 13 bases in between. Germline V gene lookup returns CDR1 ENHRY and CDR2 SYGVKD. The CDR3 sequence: CAISEDGQSYQETQYF. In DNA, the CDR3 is TGTGCCATCAGTGAGGATGGACAGTCGTACCAAGAGACCCAGTACTTC.

The CDR3 DNA reads as TGTGCCAGCAGCCAAAGTTCAATAGTAGCCAAAAACATTCAGTACTTC. It translates to CASSQSSIVAKNIQYF. This sequence joins TRBV7-2 and TRBJ2-4; unclear D gene. V gave up 5 bases and J gave up 0 bases, with 14 bases separating them. Per the germline V gene, CDR1 is SGHTA and CDR2 is FQGNSA. There are 16 residues in the CDR3.

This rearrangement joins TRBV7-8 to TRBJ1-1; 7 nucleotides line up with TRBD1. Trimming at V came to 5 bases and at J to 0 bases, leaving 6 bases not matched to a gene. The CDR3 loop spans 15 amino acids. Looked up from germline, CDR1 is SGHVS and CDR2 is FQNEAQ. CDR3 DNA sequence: TGTGCCAGCAGCCCTACGGGACAGATGAACACTGAAGCTTTCTTT. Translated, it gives CASSPTGQMNTEAFF.

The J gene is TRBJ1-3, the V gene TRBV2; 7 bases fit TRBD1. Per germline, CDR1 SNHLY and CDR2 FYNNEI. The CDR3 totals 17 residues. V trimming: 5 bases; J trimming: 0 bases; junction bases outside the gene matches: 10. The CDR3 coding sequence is TGTGCCAGCAGTCACAGGGGCATCTTATCCTCTGGAAACACCATATATTTT. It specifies CASSHRGILSSGNTIYF.

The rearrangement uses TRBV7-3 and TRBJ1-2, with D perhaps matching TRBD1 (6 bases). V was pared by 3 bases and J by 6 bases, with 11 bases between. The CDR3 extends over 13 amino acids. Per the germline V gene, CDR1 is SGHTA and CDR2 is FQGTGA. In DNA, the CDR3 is TGTGCCAGCAGCTTTTCAGGGGCGGATGGCTACACCTTC. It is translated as CASSFSGADGYTF.